This TCR beta chain was identified during a study of blood T cell repertoires in COVID-19. Across the whole study: From T cells, B-cell-depleted T cells, or PBMCs came the material, which was cDNA or gDNA.

The V and J ends lost 2 bases and 6 bases respectively, with 7 bases between them. The CDR3 extends over 12 amino acids. Germline values: CDR1 GTSNPN, CDR2 SVGIG (reference sequence). Participant-given clinical history determined each cohort assignment. Cohort 3 recovery required two negative PCRs, clearance, or symptom resolution. As handled by the study authors: The assay estimated nucleated cells by amplifying reference gene primers. Assay: immunoSEQ multiplex PCR; the TCRdb copy retains only in-frame clones and omits some. V, J and clone size reflect that table, while D and trimming were determined from the DNA. Seen here are about 130,000 clones, around four fifths observed once, and the top ten hold 15% to 20%.

J is TRBJ2-2 and V is TRBV30; D is unresolved. The sequencing sample was made of PBMCs or T cells enriched from blood (not recorded which). The clonotype was recovered from a man aged 25-45 years who had recovered from COVID-19. The CDR3 reads CAWSPRSGELFF. CDR3 sequence (DNA): TGTGCCTGGAGTCCGAGATCCGGGGAGCTGTTTTTT.